What follows are 30 T cell receptor beta chains derived from one specimen sequenced in a study of T cell repertoires in cytomegalovirus infection. TCRdb reprocessed the reads with MiXCR, giving one entry per CDR3 protein. The top ten hold around 13% of the sample, which has some 440,000 distinct CDR3 sequences, roughly 30% seen once. Sequencing was carried out using PBMCs. All receptors derive from a human donor in good health (CMV status not recorded). Some clones in this sample may be carry-over from other donors' samples.

This clonotype was recorded at least ten times. The J gene is TRBJ1-2, the V gene TRBV6-4; 7 nucleotides line up with TRBD1. Losses at the gene ends were 6 bases for V and 8 bases for J; bases not matched to a gene: 6. Per germline, CDR1 MRHNA and CDR2 SNTAGT. The CDR3 is 12 residues long. The CDR3 DNA reads TGTGCCAGCAGCCGGACAGGCGGGGGCTACACCTTC. Protein product: CASSRTGGGYTF.

This clonotype was observed a few times. The chain links TRBV7-2 to TRBJ1-2; 8 positions match TRBD1. CDR1 is SGHTA and CDR2 is FQGNSA in the germline V gene. The CDR3 covers 16 residues. Unmatched junction bases numbered 11, after V lost 4 bases and J lost 4 bases. This CDR3 is CASSSRPTGAIYGYTF. CDR3 bases: TGTGCCAGCAGCTCCCGCCCGACAGGGGCGATCTATGGCTACACCTTC.

This clonotype was seen repeatedly, ten times or more. This rearrangement joins TRBV7-2 to TRBJ2-1, with TRBD2 matching 13 bases. V was pared by 5 bases and J by 4 bases, with 11 bases of the junction left unmatched. The CDR3 runs to 18 residues. The germline V gene has CDR1 SGHTA and CDR2 FQGNSA. CDR3 protein: CASSKSTSGGAGYNEQFF. As DNA, the CDR3 is TGTGCCAGCAGCAAAAGCACTAGCGGGGGGGCCGGTTACAATGAGCAGTTCTTC. Drawing the rest from reference TRBV7-2 and TRBJ2-1, the complete variable domain is GAGVSQSPSNKVTEKGKDVELRCDPISGHTALYWYRQSLGQGLEFLIYFQGNSAPDKSGLPSDRFSAERTGGSVSTLTIQRTQQEDSAVYLCASSKSTSGGAGYNEQFFGPGTRLTVL.

The rearrangement uses TRBV20-1 and TRBJ1-1; tentative D call: TRBD1 (5 bases). V was pared by 3 bases and J by 4 bases, with 21 bases between. This CDR3 has 16 amino acids. In germline, CDR1 is DFQATT, CDR2 SNEGSKA (reference sequence). The CDR3 nucleotides read TGCAGTGCTAGCGTACTACGTCAGGGAAGGGCCACTGAAGCTTTCTTT. Translation gives CSASVLRQGRATEAFF.

The genes are TRBV5-4 and TRBJ1-1; tentative D call: TRBD1 (5 bases). This CDR3 comprises 13 residues. Germline values: CDR1 SGHNT, CDR2 YYREEE (reference sequence). The V gene lost 4 bases and the J gene lost 3 bases, with 10 bases spanning the gap. The CDR3 region is CASSQDSHTEAFF. The CDR3 DNA is TGTGCCAGCAGCCAAGACAGTCACACTGAAGCTTTCTTT.

This clonotype has more than one count but fewer than ten. J is TRBJ2-6 and V is TRBV5-4, with 7 bases that match TRBD2. The CDR3 has 17 residues. Germline CDR1 SGHNT, CDR2 YYREEE (reference sequence). Trimming cost V 2 bases and J 0 bases; bases outside gene matches: 5. The CDR3 bases are TGTGCCAGCAGCTTTGGGGGGGGAATCTCTGGGGCCAACGTCCTGACTTTC. This sequence encodes CASSFGGGISGANVLTF. Full variable domain (missing parts from reference TRBV5-4 and TRBJ2-6): ETGVTQSPTHLIKTRGQQVTLRCSSQSGHNTVSWYQQALGQGPQFIFQYYREEENGRGNFPPRFSGLQFPNYSSELNVNALELDDSALYLCASSFGGGISGANVLTFGAGSRLTVL.

This clonotype was found a few times. The V and J genes are TRBV6-5 and TRBJ2-2, with a tentative D call TRBD1 (6 bases). In germline, CDR1 is MNHEY, CDR2 SVGAGI. The ends were cut back, 0 bases at V and 4 bases at J, with 9 bases in the middle. The length of the CDR3 is 15 residues. CDR3 in DNA: TGTGCCAGCAGTTACTCGAACAGGGTCACCGGGGAGCTGTTTTTT. It encodes CASSYSNRVTGELFF.

The chain's CDR3 is CATSRAGGVHEQFF. The DNA for the CDR3 is TGTGCCACCAGCAGAGCGGGGGGGGTCCATGAGCAGTTCTTC. V gene TRBV15 combines with J gene TRBJ2-1, with 8 positions matching TRBD2. This CDR3 is built from 14 residues. The J segment lost 8 bases and the V segment lost 1 base, leaving 4 bases of the junction unmatched. Germline loops: CDR1 LNHNV, CDR2 YYDKDF (reference sequence).

As for this clonotype: A read error may account for a junction end that differs from germline. The chain combines TRBV19 with TRBJ1-6, with D uncertain. In germline, CDR1 is LNHDA, CDR2 SQIVND (reference sequence). The length of the CDR3 is 16 residues. CDR3 protein: CASSSPMRANNSPLHF. The DNA of the CDR3 is TGTGCTAGTAGTTCTCCGATGAGGGCTAACAATTCACCCCTCCACTTT. Filled out from reference TRBV19 and TRBJ1-6, the complete variable domain reads DGGITQSPKYLFRKEGQNVTLSCEQNLNHDAMYWYRQDPGQGLRLIYYSQIVNDFQKGDIAEGYSVSREKKESFPLTVTSAQKNPTAFYLCASSSPMRANNSPLHFGNGTRLTVT.

This clonotype was seen only a few times. The chain links TRBV6-1 to TRBJ1-5, with TRBD1 matching over 7 bases. Germline V gives CDR1 MNHNS, CDR2 SASEGT. The CDR3 runs to 16 residues. V dropped 0 bases and J dropped 4; count of bases not matched to a gene: 6. The CDR3 here is CASSEAGGTANQPQHF. Here the CDR3 DNA reads TGTGCCAGCAGTGAAGCTGGGGGGACAGCTAATCAGCCCCAGCATTTT.

The V and J genes are TRBV11-2 and TRBJ2-1; D is perhaps TRBD1 or TRBD2 (5 bases each). Trimming removed 7 bases at V and 5 bases at J, with 18 bases between. There are 15 residues in the CDR3. Germline assignment: CDR1 SGHAT and CDR2 FQNNGV. The DNA for the CDR3 is TGTGCCAGCATCCCGTACTGGGGGATAAACAATGAGCAGTTCTTC. This encodes CASIPYWGINNEQFF.

A note on this clonotype: No conserved phenylalanine or tryptophan is present at the end of the CDR3, so a read error is the likely explanation. The gene calls are TRBV6-2 or TRBV6-3 and TRBJ2-1; D possibly matches TRBD1 or TRBD2 (6 bases each). The CDR3 runs to 12 residues. V gave up 6 bases and J gave up 9 bases, with 12 bases separating them. CDR1 and CDR2 from the germline V gene are MNHEY and SVGEGT. The CDR3 loop reads CASSKGGGEQFL. As DNA, the CDR3 is TGTGCCAGCAGCAAAGGGGGAGGTGAGCAGTTCTTA.

V and J are TRBV18 and TRBJ1-4; D unresolved. The CDR3 length is 16 residues. Germline CDR1 reads KGHSH; CDR2 reads LQKENI. Trimming took 1 base from V and 5 from J, leaving 14 bases between them. In DNA, the CDR3 is TGTGCCAGCTCACCACTTCGGGCAGCGATGAATGAAAAACTGTTTTTT. Translating gives CASSPLRAAMNEKLFF.

This clonotype occurred a few times. V is TRBV4-2 and J is TRBJ1-3, with unresolved D. There are 16 residues in the CDR3. Germline assignment: CDR1 LGHNA and CDR2 YNFKEQ. V lost 4 bases, J lost 2 bases, and 15 bases lay in between. The CDR3: CASSPLLDGPGNTIYF. The CDR3 DNA is TGTGCCAGCAGCCCCCTCCTGGACGGTCCTGGAAACACCATATATTTT.

This clonotype was observed a single time. The chain links TRBV20-1 to TRBJ1-5; D is undetermined. The V end lost 0 bases, the J end lost 3 bases, and 6 bases lay between the germline ends. Germline loops: CDR1 DFQATT, CDR2 SNEGSKA (reference sequence). This CDR3 contains 13 residues. CDR3 amino acids: CSAREAPNQPQHF. The CDR3 DNA follows: TGCAGTGCTAGAGAGGCGCCCAATCAGCCCCAGCATTTT.

The gene calls are TRBV6-6 and TRBJ1-1; D gene ambiguous. Trimming took off 2 bases at V and 4 bases at J, with 11 bases between the two ends. The germline CDR1 and CDR2 sequences are MNHNY and SVGAGI (reference sequence). The CDR3 is 14 residues long. The CDR3 reads CASSYEVGGTEAFF. In DNA form, the CDR3 reads TGTGCCAGCAGTTACGAAGTAGGCGGCACTGAAGCTTTCTTT.

This clonotype has a handful of counts. The chain employs TRBV20-1 and TRBJ1-6; a weak D match, TRBD1 (5 bases). Germline V CDR1 and CDR2: DFQATT, SNEGSKA (reference sequence). V was trimmed by 4 bases and J by 0 bases, leaving 13 bases between them. This CDR3 has 16 amino acids. The DNA for the CDR3 is TGCAGTGCTAAGGTGGGGGGAAACTCCTATAATTCACCCCTCCACTTT. This codes for CSAKVGGNSYNSPLHF.

This clonotype was counted only a few times. This rearrangement joins TRBV11-1 to TRBJ1-6; TRBD1 matches 10 bases. The CDR3 spans 15 residues. Per germline, CDR1 SGHAT and CDR2 FQDESV (reference sequence). The J segment lost 9 bases and the V segment lost 3 bases, leaving 5 bases of the junction unmatched. The CDR3 protein is CASSLEDRGFSPLHF. The CDR3 nucleotides read TGTGCCAGCAGCTTGGAGGACAGGGGGTTTTCACCCCTCCACTTT.

There are a few counts of this clonotype. The chain is built from TRBV12-3 or TRBV12-4 and TRBJ2-2, with 8 bases fitting TRBD1. J gave up 5 bases and V 6 bases, and 11 bases lay outside the gene matches. The CDR3 loop spans 16 amino acids. The CDR3 coding sequence is TGTGCCAGCAGCCAGATCAGGGGGCTTCGGACCGGGGAGCTGTTTTTT. Residues: CASSQIRGLRTGELFF.

The table lists this clonotype with a few counts. The chain combines TRBV15 with TRBJ1-2; 7 bases fit TRBD1. The CDR3 sequence is 14 residues long. Germline CDR1 LNHNV, CDR2 YYDKDF (reference sequence). V was pared by 3 bases and J by 5 bases, with 6 bases of the junction left unmatched. Here the CDR3 reads CATSRDRSPYGYTF. The CDR3 DNA is TGTGCCACCAGCAGGGACAGGTCGCCGTATGGCTACACCTTC.

In this sample, this clonotype turned up many times. The gene calls are TRBV7-8 and TRBJ1-4, with D unresolved. The CDR3 covers 17 residues. The V and J ends lost 1 base and 0 bases respectively, with 12 bases between them. Germline assignment: CDR1 SGHVS and CDR2 FQNEAQ. The CDR3 sequence is CASSLERIRATNEKLFF. In DNA form, the CDR3 reads TGTGCCAGCAGCTTAGAAAGGATCCGAGCAACTAATGAAAAACTGTTTTTT.

With respect to this clonotype: A read error may explain this, as a much larger clone is one base away. Since no conserved phenylalanine or tryptophan closes the CDR3, a read error is the likely cause. The CDR3 sequence: CASSSSRQETQYL. The CDR3 region has the DNA TGTGCCAGCAGCTCGTCTAGGCAAGAGACCCAGTACTTA. V usage is TRBV7-2 and J usage is TRBJ2-5; D is unresolved. V dropped 4 bases and J dropped 2 bases, with 8 bases sitting between them. There are 13 residues in the CDR3. CDR1 is SGHTA, CDR2 FQGNSA, per germline.

This clonotype occurred many times. J is TRBJ1-1 and V is TRBV18, with D possibly being TRBD1 (5 bases). V was pared by 3 bases and J by 1 base, with 9 bases between. The CDR3 runs to 14 residues. Germline V lookup: CDR1 KGHSH, CDR2 LQKENI. The CDR3, as DNA: TGTGCCAGCTCACCCAATACAGGGAACACTGAAGCTTTCTTT. Translated: CASSPNTGNTEAFF.

This clonotype has a handful of counts. J is TRBJ1-2 and V is TRBV4-1, with 8 positions matching TRBD1. Germline-derived CDR1 and CDR2 are MGHRA and YSYEKL. V lost 4 bases to trimming and J lost 6 bases; unmatched junction nucleotides: 10. This CDR3 has 15 amino acids. This chain's CDR3 is CASSPGQGNLNGYTF. The CDR3 DNA reads TGCGCCAGCAGCCCCGGACAGGGAAACTTAAATGGCTACACCTTC.

This clonotype was observed a handful of times. The J gene is TRBJ2-2, the V gene TRBV6-2 or TRBV6-3; D not resolved. The CDR3 consists of 13 residues. The V gene's germline CDR1 is MNHEY and CDR2 SVGEGT. Trimming cost V 2 bases and J 10 bases, with 11 bases left between them. The CDR3 reads CASSYPVREELFF. The CDR3 bases are TGTGCCAGCAGTTACCCCGTTCGAGAGGAGCTGTTTTTT.

This chain connects TRBV6-1 to TRBJ1-6; 10 positions agree with TRBD1. Germline lookup yields CDR1 MNHNS and CDR2 SASEGT. CDR3 length equals 17 residues. V trimming: 5 bases; J trimming: 8 bases; junction bases outside the gene matches: 12. The CDR3 DNA sequence: TGTGCCAGCAGTTCGCCCTCATCCGGGACAGGGGATTCACCCCTCCACTTT. This gives the protein CASSSPSSGTGDSPLHF.

In regard to this clonotype: One end of the junction does not line up with germline, which may come from a read error. The chain employs TRBV7-8 and TRBJ2-7; a weak D match, TRBD1 (6 bases). Germline V gene lookup returns CDR1 SGHVS and CDR2 FQNEAQ. CDR3 length: 16 residues. The CDR3 spells CASSPPDRLSSYEKSF. The CDR3 nucleotides are TGTGCAAGCAGCCCTCCTGACAGGCTATCATCCTACGAGAAGTCCTTC. Combining the CDR3 with reference TRBV7-8 and TRBJ2-7 gives the whole variable domain GAGVSQSPRYKVAKRGQDVALRCDPISGHVSLFWYQQALGQGPEFLTYFQNEAQLDKSGLPSDRFFAERPEGSVSTLKIQRTQQEDSAVYLCASSPPDRLSSYEKSFGPGTRLTVT.

The chain links TRBV2 to TRBJ1-6; no firm D call. Trimming shortened V by 5 bases and J by 8 bases, and 10 bases separated the two germline ends. CDR1 SNHLY and CDR2 FYNNEI come from the germline V gene. The CDR3 sequence is 13 residues long. In nucleotides, the CDR3 is TGTGCCAGCAGTCGACGGGTAGATTCACCCCTCCACTTT. It codes for CASSRRVDSPLHF.

There are a few counts of this clonotype. V usage is TRBV10-1 and J usage is TRBJ1-4; no definite D call. The V end was cut by 6 bases, the J end by 8 bases, with 10 bases between. The V gene's germline CDR1 is WNHNN and CDR2 SYGVQD (reference sequence). CDR3 length equals 12 residues. Here the CDR3 reads CASSPTREKLFF. The CDR3 DNA is TGCGCCAGCAGCCCGACCAGGGAAAAACTGTTTTTT.

In this sample, this clonotype turned up a few times. The chain links TRBV7-8 to TRBJ2-1, with unresolved D. The germline V and J ends were trimmed by 5 bases and 5 bases, with 13 bases remaining between them. Germline-derived CDR1 and CDR2 are SGHVS and FQNEAQ. This CDR3 region has 14 residues. The CDR3 protein is CASSPRMINNEQFF. CDR3 nucleotide sequence: TGTGCCAGCAGCCCCCGCATGATAAACAATGAGCAGTTCTTC.